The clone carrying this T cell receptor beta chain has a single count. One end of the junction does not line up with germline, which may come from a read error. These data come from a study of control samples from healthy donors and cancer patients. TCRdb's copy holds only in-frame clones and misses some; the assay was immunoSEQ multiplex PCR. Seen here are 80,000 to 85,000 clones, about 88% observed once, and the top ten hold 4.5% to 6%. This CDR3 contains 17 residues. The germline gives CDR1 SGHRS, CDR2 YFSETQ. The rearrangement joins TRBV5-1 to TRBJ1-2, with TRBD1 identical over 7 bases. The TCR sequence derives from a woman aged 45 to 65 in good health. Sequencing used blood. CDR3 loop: CASGFQWRGRGIYGYTF. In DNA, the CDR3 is TGCGCCAGCGGCTTCCAGTGGAGGGGGCGCGGTATCTATGGCTACACCTTC.